The 27 T cell receptor beta chains below were found in one sample sequenced in a study of T cell responses to AZD1222 COVID-19 vaccine. Clones were read by immunoSEQ multiplex PCR, and TCRdb kept only the in-frame ones, dropping some. This sample carries about 130,000 clones, 88% of them seen once, and the ten largest clones take about 17%. This specimen was peripheral blood, taken on day 0 of MenACWY control vaccination. The origin of the receptors is an adult in good health.

The CDR3 DNA reads TGTGCCAGCAGTGATTTCGCTGGCTACACCTTC. Encoded protein: CASSDFAGYTF. The rearrangement joins TRBV2 to TRBJ1-2; D is unresolved. This CDR3 has 11 residues. CDR1 is SNHLY and CDR2 is FYNNEI in the germline V gene. V gave up 3 bases and J gave up 7 bases, with 6 bases separating them.

This sequence joins TRBV3-1 (or the pseudogene TRBV3-2) and TRBJ2-4; perhaps TRBD1 as D (5 bases). Germline V CDR1 and CDR2: LGHDT, YNNKEL (reference sequence). The germline V and J ends were trimmed by 3 bases and 0 bases, with 12 bases remaining between them. The CDR3 loop spans 16 amino acids. The CDR3 DNA is TGTGCCAGCAGCCAGGCCAGACAGATAGCCAAAAACATTCAGTACTTC. The encoded protein is CASSQARQIAKNIQYF.

Here the CDR3 reads CASSITGDTEAFF. The CDR3 region has the DNA TGTGCCAGTAGTATCACAGGGGACACTGAAGCTTTCTTT. This rearrangement joins TRBV19 to TRBJ1-1, with 7 bases identical to TRBD1. The CDR3 totals 13 residues. Trimming removed 3 bases from V and 3 bases from J; junction bases left unmatched: 1. CDR1 is LNHDA, CDR2 SQIVND, per germline (reference sequence).

The rearrangement uses TRBV30 and TRBJ2-3; D uncertain. This CDR3 has 13 amino acids. The germline CDR1 and CDR2 sequences are GTSNPN and SVGIG (reference sequence). V gave up 0 bases and J gave up 9 bases, with 13 bases separating them. In DNA form, the CDR3 reads TGTGCCTGGAGTGTAGCGTGGCTAGGAACGCAGTATTTT. Translation: CAWSVAWLGTQYF.

The rearrangement links TRBV14 to TRBJ2-1; 8 nucleotides line up with TRBD2. J gave up 8 bases and V 4 bases, and 13 bases lay outside the gene matches. The CDR3 length is 16 residues. Germline CDR1 and CDR2: SGHDN and FVKESK. The CDR3 loop is CASSPLQRGPFDEQFF. The CDR3 coding sequence is TGTGCCAGCAGCCCCCTACAGCGGGGGCCTTTCGATGAGCAGTTCTTC.

This clone appeared a few times. The chain employs TRBV7-9 and TRBJ2-7, with 9 positions matching TRBD2. The CDR3 is made up of 15 amino acids. Germline lookup yields CDR1 SEHNR and CDR2 FQNEAQ (reference sequence). Trimming took 3 bases from V and 0 from J; bases not matched to a gene: 3. In DNA form, the CDR3 reads TGTGCCAGCAGCTTCGCTAGCGGGAACTCCTACGAGCAGTACTTC. It yields the protein CASSFASGNSYEQYF.

This clone appeared a few times. This CDR3 reads CASSQEPEIRGYTF. The CDR3 nucleotides are TGCGCCAGCAGCCAAGAACCCGAAATTAGAGGCTACACCTTC. The chain recombines TRBV4-1 with TRBJ1-2; D is unclear. There are 14 residues in the CDR3. The ends were cut back, 0 bases at V and 8 bases at J, with 13 bases in the middle. The germline V gene encodes CDR1 MGHRA and CDR2 YSYEKL.

This chain connects TRBV30 to TRBJ1-3; weak D call: TRBD1 (6 bases). Germline-derived CDR1 and CDR2 are GTSNPN and SVGIG (reference sequence). The germline V and J ends were trimmed by 5 bases and 4 bases, with 15 bases remaining between them. The CDR3 runs to 14 residues. The CDR3 region is CAWGRPGVGNTIYF. The CDR3 DNA is TGTGCCTGGGGGCGCCCAGGGGTAGGAAACACCATATATTTT.

The V call is TRBV4-2, the J call TRBJ1-3, with D maybe TRBD1 (6 bases). Trimming stripped 6 bases from V and 2 bases from J, with 20 bases between. The CDR3 has 17 amino acids. Germline values: CDR1 LGHNA, CDR2 YNFKEQ. CDR3 sequence (DNA): TGTGCCAGCAGTCAGCGTGGGGGGGCGATTGCTGGAAACACCATATATTTT. Translating it yields CASSQRGGAIAGNTIYF.

V usage is TRBV11-1 and J usage is TRBJ1-1; D gene ambiguous. This CDR3 comprises 13 residues. In germline, CDR1 is SGHAT, CDR2 FQDESV (reference sequence). Trimming pared 5 bases from V and 3 bases from J, leaving 10 bases between. The CDR3 loop reads CASSMARDTEAFF. Here the CDR3 DNA reads TGTGCCAGCAGCATGGCGAGAGACACTGAAGCTTTCTTT.

The chain carries TRBV29-1 and TRBJ1-5; D is uncertain. The V gene lost 0 bases and the J gene lost 7 bases, with 10 bases spanning the gap. The germline gives CDR1 SQVTM, CDR2 ANQGSEA. CDR3 length: 13 residues. CDR3 loop: CSVEDGPGQPQHF. As DNA, the CDR3 is TGCAGCGTTGAAGACGGGCCGGGACAGCCCCAGCATTTT.

The rearrangement links TRBV24-1 to TRBJ2-3; 7 bases match TRBD1. V dropped 3 bases and J dropped 3; count of bases not matched to a gene: 8. Germline V gene sequence: CDR1 KGHDR, CDR2 SFDVKD. This CDR3 is built from 16 residues. Written as DNA, the CDR3 is TGTGCCACCAGTGATCAAAGAGACAGGGTGACAGATACGCAGTATTTT. Translation gives CATSDQRDRVTDTQYF.

This chain joins TRBV7-3 and TRBJ1-1; D unclear. The CDR3 has 13 residues. CDR1 and CDR2 (germline): SGHTA, FQGTGA. With 4 bases removed from V and 1 base from J, the gap between germline ends came to 7 bases. CDR3 bases: TGTGCCAGCAGCTCCCAGCCGAACACTGAAGCTTTCTTT. This gives the protein CASSSQPNTEAFF. The full variable domain, in which reference TRBV7-3 and TRBJ1-1 provide the parts outside the CDR3, is GAGVSQTPSNKVTEKGKYVELRCDPISGHTALYWYRQSLGQGPEFLIYFQGTGAADDSGLPNDRFFAVRPEGSVSTLKIQRTERGDSAVYLCASSSQPNTEAFFGQGTRLTVV.

The chain uses TRBV5-1 and TRBJ1-1; the D gene is possibly TRBD1 (5 bases). This CDR3 is built from 14 residues. V lost 0 bases and J 1 base, leaving 7 bases between the germline ends. CDR1 and CDR2 (germline): SGHRS, YFSETQ. The CDR3: CASSLEGSNTEAFF. DNA for the CDR3: TGCGCCAGCAGCTTGGAGGGGTCGAACACTGAAGCTTTCTTT.

This clone has a single count. The chain joins TRBV6-6 to TRBJ1-2; D ambiguous. This CDR3 has 12 residues. Germline CDR1 reads MNHNY; CDR2 reads SVGAGI (reference sequence). V lost 6 bases and J 6 bases, leaving 11 bases between the germline ends. The CDR3 coding sequence is TGTGCCAGCAGGGAAGGACGACATGGCTACACCTTC. It is translated as CASREGRHGYTF.

The rearrangement links TRBV19 to TRBJ2-1; D unclear. The length of the CDR3 is 13 residues. V shed 4 bases and J shed 7 bases, with 11 bases lying between them. CDR1 is LNHDA and CDR2 is SQIVND in the germline V gene (reference sequence). The CDR3 DNA sequence: TGTGCCAGTAGTACCCTTTACGGTAATGAGCAGTTCTTC. As protein: CASSTLYGNEQFF. The variable domain in full, completed from reference TRBV19 and TRBJ2-1, reads DGGITQSPKYLFRKEGQNVTLSCEQNLNHDAMYWYRQDPGQGLRLIYYSQIVNDFQKGDIAEGYSVSREKKESFPLTVTSAQKNPTAFYLCASSTLYGNEQFFGPGTRLTVL.

V gene TRBV5-1 combines with J gene TRBJ2-5; a weak D match, TRBD2 (5 bases). Germline V gene lookup returns CDR1 SGHRS and CDR2 YFSETQ. The CDR3 sequence is 15 residues long. With 4 bases removed from V and 1 base from J, the gap between germline ends came to 14 bases. CDR3 loop: CASSPDGISQETQYF. The CDR3 coding sequence is TGCGCCAGCAGCCCCGACGGGATCAGCCAAGAGACCCAGTACTTC.

This chain connects TRBV24-1 to TRBJ2-5; D tentatively fits TRBD1 or TRBD2 (7 bases each). Germline V CDR1 and CDR2: KGHDR, SFDVKD. Trimming left V 9 bases short and J 2 bases short, with 15 bases between. This CDR3 spans 14 amino acids. Written as DNA, the CDR3 is TGTGCCACCCAGGGGGGGAGAGGGCAAGAGACCCAGTACTTC. This translates into CATQGGRGQETQYF.

The chain joins TRBV28 to TRBJ1-1; maybe TRBD1 (5 bases). The germline V gene has CDR1 MDHEN and CDR2 SYDVKM. This CDR3 has 14 amino acids. Trimming shortened V by 3 bases and J by 1 base, and 9 bases separated the two germline ends. CDR3 sequence reads: CASSFVTGNTEAFF. In DNA form, the CDR3 reads TGTGCCAGCAGTTTCGTCACAGGGAACACTGAAGCTTTCTTT.

V is TRBV7-9 and J is TRBJ2-2; 12 bases match TRBD2. Germline loops: CDR1 SEHNR, CDR2 FQNEAQ (reference sequence). The CDR3 extends over 18 amino acids. J was trimmed by 0 bases and V by 4 bases; bases with no gene match: 6. CDR3 sequence (DNA): TGTGCCAGCAGCTATCCTAGCGGGAGGGCCGCGAACACCGGGGAGCTGTTTTTT. Its translation: CASSYPSGRAANTGELFF.

This clone was detected once. V gene TRBV5-1 combines with J gene TRBJ1-1; no clear D gene. Germline assignment: CDR1 SGHRS and CDR2 YFSETQ. Deletions cut 1 base from V and 5 bases from J, with 9 bases between. The CDR3 spans 13 residues. CDR3 nucleotide sequence: TGCGCCAGCAGCTTGAGAATCGGGACTGAAGCTTTCTTT. It yields the protein CASSLRIGTEAFF.

The chain links TRBV7-2 to TRBJ1-2; D is unresolved. CDR1 and CDR2 from the germline V gene are SGHTA and FQGNSA. V shed 1 base and J shed 8 bases, with 14 bases lying between them. This CDR3 is 14 amino acids long. CDR3: CASSLGPTGLGYTF. CDR3 coding DNA: TGTGCCAGCAGCTTAGGCCCAACGGGCCTAGGCTACACCTTC.

This chain connects TRBV6-1 to TRBJ2-7; D perhaps matches TRBD2 (6 bases). Trimming pared 2 bases from V and 4 bases from J, leaving 15 bases between. Germline V CDR1 and CDR2: MNHNS, SASEGT. This CDR3 region has 15 residues. The CDR3 loop reads CASSEPGLSAYEQYF. The CDR3 nucleotides are TGTGCCAGCAGTGAACCGGGACTTTCTGCTTACGAGCAGTACTTC.

This clone has just one count. The CDR3, as DNA: TGTGCCAGCAGAAACCGGGGGGCAGGACCCTCCTACGAGCAGTACTTC. It encodes CASRNRGAGPSYEQYF. The V gene is TRBV28, the J gene TRBJ2-7; possibly TRBD2 for D (7 bases). The CDR3 consists of 16 residues. The germline V and J ends were trimmed by 6 bases and 0 bases, with 18 bases remaining between them. The germline V gene encodes CDR1 MDHEN and CDR2 SYDVKM. Using reference TRBV28 and TRBJ2-7 for the parts outside the CDR3, the full variable domain is DVKVTQSSRYLVKRTGEKVFLECVQDMDHENMFWYRQDPGLGLRLIYFSYDVKMKEKGDIPEGYSVSREKKERFSLILESASTNQTSMYLCASRNRGAGPSYEQYFGPGTRLTVT.

The rearrangement uses TRBV28 and TRBJ1-2; 10 bases match TRBD1. With 5 bases clipped from V and 8 bases from J, the junction kept 8 bases outside the gene matches. The CDR3 is 14 amino acids. Germline values: CDR1 MDHEN, CDR2 SYDVKM. The CDR3 here is CASSEPGQGNGYTF. The DNA for the CDR3 is TGTGCCAGCAGTGAGCCGGGACAGGGGAACGGCTACACCTTC.

The CDR3 DNA follows: TGTGCCAGCAGCGTAGAACCTAGCAGCTACGAGCAGTACTTC. Translating it yields CASSVEPSSYEQYF. The rearrangement joins TRBV9 to TRBJ2-7, with D tentatively TRBD2 (5 bases). The germline V gene encodes CDR1 SGDLS and CDR2 YYNGEE. The V end was cut by 0 bases, the J end by 3 bases, with 10 bases between. This CDR3 is 14 amino acids long.

This sequence joins TRBV7-3 and TRBJ2-3; 8 bases agree with TRBD2. Germline loops: CDR1 SGHTA, CDR2 FQGTGA. This CDR3 contains 16 residues. The trim removed 4 bases at V and 0 bases at J, leaving 6 bases unmatched. The chain's CDR3 is CASSSTSGYSTDTQYF. The CDR3 nucleotides are TGTGCCAGCAGCTCCACTAGCGGTTATAGCACAGATACGCAGTATTTT.